This T cell receptor (beta chain) is drawn from a study of blood T cell repertoires in COVID-19. Study context: Samples of COVID-19 (acute and convalescent) were obtained from the United States, Italy and Spain.

The CDR3 totals 14 residues. V trimming: 3 bases; J trimming: 6 bases; junction bases outside the gene matches: 3. Germline V CDR1 and CDR2: MGHRA, YSYEKL. Libraries were prepared by immunoSEQ multiplex PCR; TCRdb keeps only in-frame clonotypes and omits some of them. This sample yields 90,000 to 100,000 clones, of which roughly 89% are seen a single time; more than 5% belongs to the top ten. The sequence was obtained from a man aged 60 to 75 with COVID-19, enrolled during active disease. The genes are TRBV4-1 and TRBJ2-5; TRBD1 agrees at 11 bases. Material: peripheral blood. The CDR3 reads CASSHTDRGQTQYF. For the CDR3, the DNA is TGCGCCAGCAGCCACACGGACAGGGGGCAGACCCAGTACTTC.